This T cell receptor beta chain was sequenced for a study of patients with pleural tuberculosis. TCRdb reprocessed the reads via MiXCR and lists one record per CDR3 protein. The sample lists 40,000 to 55,000 distinct CDR3 sequences; 6% to 8% were seen once. The CDR3 length is 14 residues. The J segment lost 3 bases and the V segment lost 8 bases, leaving 7 bases of the junction unmatched. Germline lookup yields CDR1 ENHRY and CDR2 SYGVKD. Ten or more counts support this clonotype. This TCR came from a human donor with pleural tuberculosis. The genes are TRBV10-3 and TRBJ1-5; TRBD1 matches at 7 bases. The CDR3 loop is CAIAPGTDNQPQHF. CDR3 nucleotides: TGTGCCATCGCCCCCGGGACAGACAATCAGCCCCAGCATTTT.